Presented here are 25 T cell receptor beta chains from one specimen sequenced in a study of T cells in Graves' hyperthyroidism and ophthalmopathy. TCR beta CDR3 sequences were amplified from RNA transcripts. The TCR CDR3 was amplified in a first-round RT-PCR using the HTBI primer set. MiXCR, applied by TCRdb to the multiplex PCR reads, yields one record per CDR3 protein. The sample carries around 600,000 distinct CDR3 sequences, roughly 15% recorded once. The sequencing input was blood. All receptors come from a woman in her forties or fifties with Graves' ophthalmopathy.

This clonotype turned up a few times. One base away lies a much larger clone, so this may be a sequencing read error. The chain recombines TRBV2 with TRBJ2-1, with a weak D call TRBD2 (6 bases). This CDR3 region has 14 residues. Germline CDR1 is SNHLY and CDR2 is FYNNEI. Here the CDR3 DNA reads TGTGCCAGCAGTGACCGGGAGTCCTACAATGAGCAGCTCTTC. This gives the protein CASSDRESYNEQLF.

This clonotype was observed a few times. A much larger clone differs by one base, so this may be a read error. J is TRBJ2-7 and V is TRBV7-2; TRBD2 matches 9 bases. V lost 5 bases, J lost 4 bases, and 6 bases stayed unmatched. Germline V gene sequence: CDR1 SGHTA, CDR2 FQGNSA. This CDR3 spans 14 amino acids. DNA for the CDR3: TGTGCCAGCAGCCCTAGCGGGGCTAGGTACGAGCAGTACTTC. Amino acids: CASSPSGARYEQYF. Filled out from reference TRBV7-2 and TRBJ2-7, the complete variable domain reads GAGVSQSPSNKVTEKGKDVELRCDPISGHTALYWYRQSLGQGLEFLIYFQGNSAPDKSGLPSDRFSAERTGGSVSTLTIQRTQQEDSAVYLCASSPSGARYEQYFGPGTRLTVT.

The chain carries TRBV6-1 and TRBJ2-7, with a weak D call TRBD2 (5 bases). CDR3 length: 14 amino acids. Trimming stripped 5 bases from V and 6 bases from J, with 17 bases between. In germline, CDR1 is MNHNS, CDR2 SASEGT. In DNA form, the CDR3 reads TGTGCCAGCAGTCCCCTATGGGAGACCGGCGAGCAGTACTTC. This codes for CASSPLWETGEQYF.

This chain connects TRBV20-1 to TRBJ2-5; 8 nucleotides line up with TRBD2. Germline CDR1 and CDR2: DFQATT and SNEGSKA (reference sequence). The trim removed 2 bases at V and 2 bases at J, leaving 7 bases unmatched. The CDR3 spans 15 residues. Written as DNA, the CDR3 is TGCAGTGCTAGACATTTAGCGGGGTCACAAGAGACCCAGTACTTC. This translates into CSARHLAGSQETQYF.

This clonotype was seen ten or more times. V usage is TRBV3-1 and J usage is TRBJ2-1; 13 bases line up with TRBD2. Trimming removed 6 bases from V and 8 bases from J; junction bases left unmatched: 4. CDR1 and CDR2 from the germline V gene are LGHDT and YNNKEL (reference sequence). This CDR3 contains 14 residues. The CDR3, as DNA: TGTGCCAGCAGTTCCGGACTAGCGGGAGATGAGCAGTTCTTC. Amino acid sequence: CASSSGLAGDEQFF.

The sample holds many counts of this clonotype. The CDR3 sequence: CASSPGGRDSNQPQHF. The DNA of the CDR3 is TGTGCCAGCAGTCCCGGGGGGAGGGATTCCAATCAGCCCCAGCATTTT. V usage is TRBV28 and J usage is TRBJ1-5, with D tentatively TRBD1 (5 bases). From germline, CDR1 is MDHEN and CDR2 SYDVKM. The CDR3 covers 16 residues. Trimming pared 5 bases from V and 3 bases from J, leaving 17 bases between.

Details on this clonotype: Mismatch with germline at one junction end may stem from a read error. The J gene is TRBJ1-5, the V gene TRBV27; weak D call: TRBD1 (5 bases). Germline V gene sequence: CDR1 MNHEY, CDR2 SMNVEV (reference sequence). This CDR3 contains 16 residues. CDR3 sequence (DNA): TGTGCCGGCAGTCCCCAGACAGTTGCATCGGAGCAGCCCCAGCATTTT. This gives the protein CAGSPQTVASEQPQHF.

The V gene is TRBV27, the J gene TRBJ2-5; D might be TRBD1 (6 bases). The CDR3 is 15 residues long. Germline V gene data show CDR1 as MNHEY and CDR2 as SMNVEV (reference sequence). V gave up 2 bases and J gave up 4 bases, with 14 bases separating them. The CDR3 protein is CASSLTSTGRETQYF. CDR3 in DNA: TGTGCCAGCAGTTTAACTAGTACAGGGCGAGAGACCCAGTACTTC.

In its sample, this clonotype was seen many times. The rearrangement links TRBV28 to TRBJ2-7; possibly TRBD2 for D (6 bases). Per germline, CDR1 MDHEN and CDR2 SYDVKM. There are 13 residues in the CDR3. Trimming stripped 7 bases from V and 3 bases from J, with 13 bases between. The CDR3 bases are TGTGCCAGCACCGAACGGGGGATCTACGAGCAGTACTTC. Residues: CASTERGIYEQYF.

This clonotype has at least ten counts. This chain links TRBV6-2 or TRBV6-3 with TRBJ2-2; D is uncertain. Trimming stripped 2 bases from V and 4 bases from J, with 17 bases between. The CDR3 is 17 amino acids. Germline CDR1 reads MNHEY; CDR2 reads SVGEGT. CDR3 sequence reads: CASSYQVSRRSTGELFF. The CDR3 DNA follows: TGTGCCAGCAGTTACCAAGTATCTCGACGAAGCACCGGGGAGCTGTTTTTT.

This chain joins TRBV27 and TRBJ2-7, with 8 nucleotides matching TRBD1. The CDR3 contains 15 residues. Trimming took 1 base from V and 8 from J; bases not matched to a gene: 10. Per the germline V gene, CDR1 is MNHEY and CDR2 is SMNVEV (reference sequence). CDR3 sequence: CASSLYTRDRPQQYF. DNA for the CDR3: TGTGCCAGCAGTTTATATACCCGGGACAGGCCGCAGCAGTACTTC.

CDR3 in DNA: TGTGCCACCAGTGATTTGCGGAGCACAGATACGCAGTATTTT. It is translated as CATSDLRSTDTQYF. The rearrangement uses TRBV24-1 and TRBJ2-3; D remains unclear. The CDR3 covers 14 residues. Germline-derived CDR1 and CDR2 are KGHDR and SFDVKD. The V gene lost 0 bases and the J gene lost 0 bases, with 3 bases spanning the gap.

This clonotype occurred many times. The rearrangement links TRBV28 to TRBJ2-5; TRBD1 matches 11 bases. The J segment lost 4 bases and the V segment lost 5 bases, leaving 15 bases of the junction unmatched. The CDR3 totals 18 residues. The germline V gene has CDR1 MDHEN and CDR2 SYDVKM. The CDR3 spells CASSHFGQGARPRETQYF. The CDR3 DNA reads as TGTGCCAGCAGTCACTTCGGACAGGGGGCAAGACCGCGAGAGACCCAGTACTTC.

The sample holds many counts of this clonotype. The V gene is TRBV10-3, the J gene TRBJ2-1; TRBD1 is a possible D gene (6 bases). CDR3 length: 13 residues. CDR1 and CDR2 from the germline V gene are ENHRY and SYGVKD. The V end lost 7 bases, the J end lost 4 bases, and 11 bases lay between the germline ends. CDR3 coding DNA: TGTGCCATCAAATCAACAGGGTACAATGAGCAGTTCTTC. It encodes CAIKSTGYNEQFF.

This clonotype was picked up many times. The chain links TRBV27 to TRBJ2-5; D gene ambiguous. The germline V and J ends were trimmed by 5 bases and 1 base, with 11 bases remaining between them. Per the germline V gene, CDR1 is MNHEY and CDR2 is SMNVEV (reference sequence). The CDR3 spans 14 residues. As DNA, the CDR3 is TGTGCCAGCAGTCGGAAAGGCCCCCAAGAGACCCAGTACTTC. Protein: CASSRKGPQETQYF.

This clonotype occurred a few times. J is TRBJ2-2 and V is TRBV29-1; tentatively, D is TRBD2 (6 bases). The CDR3 runs 16 residues. Germline V gene sequence: CDR1 SQVTM, CDR2 ANQGSEA. V shed 1 base and J shed 2 bases, with 14 bases lying between them. CDR3 in DNA: TGCAGCGTTGAAGGGGTGGAGGGATTAAACACCGGGGAGCTGTTTTTT. This codes for CSVEGVEGLNTGELFF.

The chain links TRBV6-1 to TRBJ1-5; TRBD1 is a possible D gene (6 bases). V dropped 6 bases and J dropped 7 bases, with 16 bases sitting between them. The CDR3 has 14 residues. CDR1 and CDR2 (germline): MNHNS, SASEGT. The CDR3 reads CASSRPVGAQPQHF. CDR3 in DNA: TGTGCCAGCAGCCGCCCCGTGGGGGCGCAGCCCCAGCATTTT.

The chain employs TRBV5-5 and TRBJ2-1, with a possible D match to TRBD1 (5 bases). The CDR3 runs to 15 residues. Trimming took 6 bases from V and 4 from J, leaving 17 bases between them. Germline-derived CDR1 and CDR2 are SGHKS and YYEKEE (reference sequence). DNA of the CDR3: TGTGCCAGCAACAGGCCACAGGCATGGTACAATGAGCAGTTCTTC. Protein: CASNRPQAWYNEQFF.

This clonotype came up once. The chain couples TRBV18 to TRBJ2-1, with D perhaps matching TRBD2 (5 bases). The germline V and J ends were trimmed by 7 bases and 0 bases, with 13 bases remaining between them. CDR3 length equals 15 residues. Germline V gene lookup returns CDR1 KGHSH and CDR2 LQKENI. The CDR3 DNA reads TGTGCCAGCTTACACCCGGGGAGCTCCTACAATGAGCAGTTCTTC. Its protein product is CASLHPGSSYNEQFF.

This clonotype has ten or more counts. V usage is TRBV2 and J usage is TRBJ2-1; 7 positions agree with TRBD2. Germline V gene data show CDR1 as SNHLY and CDR2 as FYNNEI. V dropped 11 bases and J dropped 5; count of bases not matched to a gene: 6. The CDR3 totals 12 residues. The chain's CDR3 is CAGGGSHNEQFF. In DNA form, the CDR3 reads TGTGCCGGGGGGGGATCCCACAATGAGCAGTTCTTC.

This clonotype was seen a few times. The J gene is TRBJ1-1, the V gene TRBV19; D perhaps matches TRBD1 (5 bases). Trimming pared 6 bases from V and 0 bases from J, leaving 11 bases between. CDR1 and CDR2 (germline): LNHDA, SQIVND (reference sequence). The CDR3 consists of 14 residues. This CDR3 is CASSSQALNTEAFF. The CDR3 coding sequence is TGTGCCAGTAGCTCACAGGCACTGAACACTGAAGCTTTCTTT.

This clonotype was seen at least ten times. The V gene is TRBV28, the J gene TRBJ2-3, with 7 nucleotides matching TRBD2. Trimming at V came to 7 bases and at J to 5 bases, leaving 6 bases not matched to a gene. Germline V CDR1 and CDR2: MDHEN, SYDVKM. CDR3 length: 13 residues. The CDR3 region has the DNA TGTGCCAGCATACTTCGGGGGGTAGATACGCAGTATTTT. Translated, it gives CASILRGVDTQYF.

This clonotype was observed many times. This chain connects TRBV14 to TRBJ1-2, with unresolved D. CDR3 length equals 13 residues. V dropped 1 base and J dropped 6 bases, with 9 bases sitting between them. Germline values: CDR1 SGHDN, CDR2 FVKESK. Written as DNA, the CDR3 is TGTGCCAGCAGCCAAGGACAATCAAATGGCTACACCTTC. Its translation is CASSQGQSNGYTF.

The CDR3 nucleotides are TGTGCCAGCAGCTTTGCCAGGGGAGGTTACAATGAGCAGTTCTTC. Translated, it gives CASSFARGGYNEQFF. The genes are TRBV5-6 and TRBJ2-1; perhaps D is TRBD1 or TRBD2 (6 bases each). The CDR3 contains 15 residues. Trimming stripped 2 bases from V and 4 bases from J, with 13 bases between. Germline CDR1 is SGHDT and CDR2 is YYEEEE. Using reference TRBV5-6 and TRBJ2-1 for the parts outside the CDR3, the full variable domain is DAGVTQSPTHLIKTRGQQVTLRCSPKSGHDTVSWYQQALGQGPQFIFQYYEEEERQRGNFPDRFSGHQFPNYSSELNVNALLLGDSALYLCASSFARGGYNEQFFGPGTRLTVL.

V gene TRBV30 combines with J gene TRBJ2-4; D uncertain. The V end was cut by 3 bases, the J end by 1 base, with 13 bases between. Germline CDR1 GTSNPN, CDR2 SVGIG (reference sequence). This CDR3 is 15 amino acids long. CDR3 sequence (DNA): TGTGCCTGGAGCGTAGTTGAGGTCGCCAAAAACATTCAGTACTTC. Its translation is CAWSVVEVAKNIQYF.